Ten or more counts support the clone carrying this T cell receptor beta chain. This record belongs to a study of blood T cells in healthy people across ages. Through a sample-barcoded 5' primer and a J-beta primer mix, a second PCR was run for roughly 6 to 11 cycles. TCRdb re-called the 5' RACE reads through MiXCR, storing one row per CDR3 protein. The table lists over 550,000 distinct CDR3 sequences, approximately 30% of them singletons. The sequenced sample consisted of blood. The clonotype originates from a woman aged 80 or older in good health.

CDR3: CSVAGVGSYEQYF. The CDR3 nucleotides read TGCAGCGTTGCAGGGGTGGGGTCCTACGAGCAGTACTTC. V and J are TRBV29-1 and TRBJ2-7, with D possibly being TRBD1 (6 bases). The germline gives CDR1 SQVTM, CDR2 ANQGSEA. CDR3 length: 13 amino acids. V gave up 4 bases and J gave up 1 base, with 11 bases separating them.